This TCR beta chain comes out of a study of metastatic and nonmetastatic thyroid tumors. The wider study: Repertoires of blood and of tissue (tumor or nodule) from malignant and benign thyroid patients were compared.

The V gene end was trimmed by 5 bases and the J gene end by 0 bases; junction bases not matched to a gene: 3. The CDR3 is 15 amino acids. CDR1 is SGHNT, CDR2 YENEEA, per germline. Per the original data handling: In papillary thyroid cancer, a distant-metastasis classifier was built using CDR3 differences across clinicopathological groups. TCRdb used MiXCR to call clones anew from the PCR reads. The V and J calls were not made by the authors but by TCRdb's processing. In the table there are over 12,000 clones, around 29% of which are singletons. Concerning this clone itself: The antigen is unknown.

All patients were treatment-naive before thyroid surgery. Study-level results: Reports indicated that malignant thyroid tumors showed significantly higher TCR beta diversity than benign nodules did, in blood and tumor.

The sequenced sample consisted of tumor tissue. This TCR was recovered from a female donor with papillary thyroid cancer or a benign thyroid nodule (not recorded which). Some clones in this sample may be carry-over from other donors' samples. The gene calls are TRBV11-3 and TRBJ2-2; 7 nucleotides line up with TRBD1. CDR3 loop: CASSQGTANTGELFF. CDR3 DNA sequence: TGTGCCAGCAGCCAAGGGACAGCGAACACCGGGGAGCTGTTTTTT.